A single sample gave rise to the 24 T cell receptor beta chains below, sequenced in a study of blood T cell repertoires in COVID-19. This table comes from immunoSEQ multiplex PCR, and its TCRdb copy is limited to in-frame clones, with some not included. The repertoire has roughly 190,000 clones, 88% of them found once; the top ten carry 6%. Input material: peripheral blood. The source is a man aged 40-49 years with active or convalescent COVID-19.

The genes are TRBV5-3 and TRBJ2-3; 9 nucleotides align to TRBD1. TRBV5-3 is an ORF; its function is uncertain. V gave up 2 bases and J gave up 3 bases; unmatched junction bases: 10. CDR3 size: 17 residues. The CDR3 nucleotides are TGTGCCAGAAGCTTCAGGGGACAGGGCTGTTTGACAGATACGCAGTATTTT. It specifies CARSFRGQGCLTDTQYF.

CDR3 residues: CASIGANYNEQFF. CDR3 in DNA: TGTGCCAGCATAGGGGCTAACTACAATGAGCAGTTCTTC. J is TRBJ2-1 and V is TRBV28; possibly TRBD1 for D (5 bases). V lost 7 bases to trimming and J lost 3 bases, with 10 bases between them. The CDR3 sequence is 13 residues long. Looked up from germline, CDR1 is MDHEN and CDR2 is SYDVKM. The full variable domain, in which reference TRBV28 and TRBJ2-1 provide the parts outside the CDR3, is DVKVTQSSRYLVKRTGEKVFLECVQDMDHENMFWYRQDPGLGLRLIYFSYDVKMKEKGDIPEGYSVSREKKERFSLILESASTNQTSMYLCASIGANYNEQFFGPGTRLTVL.

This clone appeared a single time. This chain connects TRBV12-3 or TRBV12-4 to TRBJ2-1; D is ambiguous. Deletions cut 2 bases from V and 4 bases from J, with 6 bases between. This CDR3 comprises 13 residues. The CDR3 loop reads CASSLYSYNEQFF. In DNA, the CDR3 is TGTGCCAGCAGTTTATACAGTTACAATGAGCAGTTCTTC.

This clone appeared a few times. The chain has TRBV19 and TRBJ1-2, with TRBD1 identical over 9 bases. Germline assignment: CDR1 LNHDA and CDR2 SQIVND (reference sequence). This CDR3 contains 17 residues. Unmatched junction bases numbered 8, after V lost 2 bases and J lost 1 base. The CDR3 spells CASSITGTGSYNYGYTF. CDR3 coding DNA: TGTGCCAGTAGTATAACCGGGACAGGGAGCTATAACTATGGCTACACCTTC. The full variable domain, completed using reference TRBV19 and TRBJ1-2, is DGGITQSPKYLFRKEGQNVTLSCEQNLNHDAMYWYRQDPGQGLRLIYYSQIVNDFQKGDIAEGYSVSREKKESFPLTVTSAQKNPTAFYLCASSITGTGSYNYGYTFGSGTRLTVV.

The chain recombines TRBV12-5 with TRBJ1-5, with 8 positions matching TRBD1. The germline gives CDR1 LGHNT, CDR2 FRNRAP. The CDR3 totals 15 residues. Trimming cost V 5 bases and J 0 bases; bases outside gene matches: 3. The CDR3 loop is CASGPGTGSNQPQHF. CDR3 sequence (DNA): TGTGCTAGTGGTCCCGGGACAGGTAGCAATCAGCCCCAGCATTTT.

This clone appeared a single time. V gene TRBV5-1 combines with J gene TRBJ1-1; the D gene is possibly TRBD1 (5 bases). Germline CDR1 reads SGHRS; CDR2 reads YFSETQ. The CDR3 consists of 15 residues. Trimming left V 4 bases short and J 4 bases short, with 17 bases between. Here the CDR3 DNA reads TGCGCCAGCAGCACCTCGGAGGGGCGGGGCACTGAAGCTTTCTTT. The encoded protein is CASSTSEGRGTEAFF. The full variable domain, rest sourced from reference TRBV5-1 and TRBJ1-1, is KAGVTQTPRYLIKTRGQQVTLSCSPISGHRSVSWYQQTPGQGLQFLFEYFSETQRNKGNFPGRFSGRQFSNSRSEMNVSTLELGDSALYLCASSTSEGRGTEAFFGQGTRLTVV.

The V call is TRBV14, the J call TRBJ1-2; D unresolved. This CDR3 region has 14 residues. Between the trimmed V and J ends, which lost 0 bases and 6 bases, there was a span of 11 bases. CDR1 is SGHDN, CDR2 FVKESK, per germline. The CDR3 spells CASSQEKGGDGYTF. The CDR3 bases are TGTGCCAGCAGCCAAGAGAAGGGCGGGGATGGCTACACCTTC. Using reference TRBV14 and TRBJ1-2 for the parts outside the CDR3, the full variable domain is EAGVTQFPSHSVIEKGQTVTLRCDPISGHDNLYWYRRVMGKEIKFLLHFVKESKQDESGMPNNRFLAERTGGTYSTLKVQPAELEDSGVYFCASSQEKGGDGYTFGSGTRLTVV.

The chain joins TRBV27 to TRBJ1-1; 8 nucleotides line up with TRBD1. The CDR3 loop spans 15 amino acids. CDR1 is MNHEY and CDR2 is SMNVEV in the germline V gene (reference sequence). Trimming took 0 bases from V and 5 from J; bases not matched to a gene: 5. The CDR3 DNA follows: TGTGCCAGCAGTTTATCTACAGGGGGGAGGACTGAAGCTTTCTTT. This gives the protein CASSLSTGGRTEAFF.

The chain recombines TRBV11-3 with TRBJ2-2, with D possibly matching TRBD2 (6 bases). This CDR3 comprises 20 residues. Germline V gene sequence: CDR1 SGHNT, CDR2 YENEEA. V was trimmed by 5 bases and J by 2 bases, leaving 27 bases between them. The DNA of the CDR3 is TGTGCCAGCAGCCAGCACATATTATTGGGGGACGGGGGAAACACCGGGGAGCTGTTTTTT. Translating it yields CASSQHILLGDGGNTGELFF.

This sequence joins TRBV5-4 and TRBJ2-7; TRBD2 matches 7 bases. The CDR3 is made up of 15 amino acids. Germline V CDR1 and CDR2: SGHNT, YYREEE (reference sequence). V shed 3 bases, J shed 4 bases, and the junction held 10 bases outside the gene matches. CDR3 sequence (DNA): TGTGCCAGCAGCTATTCGGGACTAAGATTATACGAGCAGTACTTC. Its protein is CASSYSGLRLYEQYF.

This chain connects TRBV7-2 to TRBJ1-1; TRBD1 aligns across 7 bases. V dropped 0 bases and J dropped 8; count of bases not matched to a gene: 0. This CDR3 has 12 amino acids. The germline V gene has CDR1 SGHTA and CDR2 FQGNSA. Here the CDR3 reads CASSLAGQEAFF. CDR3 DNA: TGTGCCAGCAGCTTAGCGGGACAGGAAGCTTTCTTT.

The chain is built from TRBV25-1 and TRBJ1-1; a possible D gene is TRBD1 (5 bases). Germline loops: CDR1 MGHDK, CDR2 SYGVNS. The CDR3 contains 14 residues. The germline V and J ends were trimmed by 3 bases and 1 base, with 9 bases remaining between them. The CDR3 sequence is CASSDTGWNTEAFF. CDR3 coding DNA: TGTGCCAGCAGTGATACAGGCTGGAACACTGAAGCTTTCTTT.

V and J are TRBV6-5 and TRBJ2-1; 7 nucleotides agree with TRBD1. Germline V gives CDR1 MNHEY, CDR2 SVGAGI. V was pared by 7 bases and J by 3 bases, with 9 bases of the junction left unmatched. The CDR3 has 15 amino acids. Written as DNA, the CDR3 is TGTGCCAGCAAGAAAACAGGGGTAAGCTACAATGAGCAGTTCTTC. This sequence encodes CASKKTGVSYNEQFF.

CDR3 sequence: CASSLGQAFGETQYF. The CDR3, as DNA: TGTGCCAGCAGCCTTGGACAGGCCTTTGGGGAGACCCAGTACTTC. The gene calls are TRBV9 and TRBJ2-5; 7 nucleotides match TRBD1. V lost 4 bases to trimming and J lost 5 bases; unmatched junction nucleotides: 11. Germline CDR1 and CDR2: SGDLS and YYNGEE. This CDR3 contains 15 residues.

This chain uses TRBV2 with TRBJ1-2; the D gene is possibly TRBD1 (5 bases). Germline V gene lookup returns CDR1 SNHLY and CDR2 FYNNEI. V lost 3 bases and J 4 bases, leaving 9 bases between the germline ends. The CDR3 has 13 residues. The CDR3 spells CASSDWGTYGYTF. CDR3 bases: TGTGCCAGCAGTGATTGGGGCACCTATGGCTACACCTTC.

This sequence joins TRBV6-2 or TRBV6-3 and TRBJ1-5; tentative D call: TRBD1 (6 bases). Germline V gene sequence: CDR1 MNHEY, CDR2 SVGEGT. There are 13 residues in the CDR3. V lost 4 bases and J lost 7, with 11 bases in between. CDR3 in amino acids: CASSWGGWQPQHF. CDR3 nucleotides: TGTGCCAGCAGTTGGGGGGGCTGGCAGCCCCAGCATTTT.

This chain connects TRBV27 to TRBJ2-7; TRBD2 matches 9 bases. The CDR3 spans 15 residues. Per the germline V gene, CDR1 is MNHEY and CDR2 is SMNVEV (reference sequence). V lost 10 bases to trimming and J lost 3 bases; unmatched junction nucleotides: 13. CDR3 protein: CATSRGSGSRYEQYF. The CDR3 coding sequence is TGTGCCACCTCAAGGGGTAGCGGGAGCCGCTACGAGCAGTACTTC.

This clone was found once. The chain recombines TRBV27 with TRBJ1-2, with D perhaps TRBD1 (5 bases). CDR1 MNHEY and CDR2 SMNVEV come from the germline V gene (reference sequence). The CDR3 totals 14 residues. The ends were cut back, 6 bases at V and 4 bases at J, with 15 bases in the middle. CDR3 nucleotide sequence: TGTGCCAGCAGCCGGCAAGGGGTTCCCTATGGCTACACCTTC. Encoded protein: CASSRQGVPYGYTF.

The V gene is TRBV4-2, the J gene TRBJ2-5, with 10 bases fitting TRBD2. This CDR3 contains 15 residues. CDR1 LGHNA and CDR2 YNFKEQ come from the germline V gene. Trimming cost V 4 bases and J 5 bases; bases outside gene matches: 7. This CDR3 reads CASSRDLAGDETQYF. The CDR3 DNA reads TGTGCCAGCAGCCGAGATCTAGCGGGAGACGAGACCCAGTACTTC.

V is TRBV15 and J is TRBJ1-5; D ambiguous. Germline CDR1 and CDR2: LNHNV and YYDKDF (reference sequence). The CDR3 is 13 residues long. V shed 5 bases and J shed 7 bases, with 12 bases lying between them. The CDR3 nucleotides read TGTGCCACCAGCGCCCAGGCTGACCAGCCCCAGCATTTT. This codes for CATSAQADQPQHF.

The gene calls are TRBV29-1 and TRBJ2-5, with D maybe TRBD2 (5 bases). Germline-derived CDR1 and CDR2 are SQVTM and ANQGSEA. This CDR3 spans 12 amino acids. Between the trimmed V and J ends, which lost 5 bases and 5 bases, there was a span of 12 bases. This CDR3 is CSVRPAGETQYF. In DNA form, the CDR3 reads TGCAGCGTTCGTCCGGCGGGCGAGACCCAGTACTTC.

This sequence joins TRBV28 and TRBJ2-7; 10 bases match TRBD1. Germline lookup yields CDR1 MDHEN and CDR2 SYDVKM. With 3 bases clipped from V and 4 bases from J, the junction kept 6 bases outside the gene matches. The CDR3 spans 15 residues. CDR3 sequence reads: CASSFPRTGGYEQYF. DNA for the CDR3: TGTGCCAGCAGTTTCCCTCGGACAGGGGGGTACGAGCAGTACTTC.

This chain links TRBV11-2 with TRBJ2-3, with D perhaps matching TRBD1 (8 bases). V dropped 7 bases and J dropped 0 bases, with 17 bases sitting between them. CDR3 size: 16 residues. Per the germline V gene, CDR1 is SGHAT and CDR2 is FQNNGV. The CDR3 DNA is TGTGCCAGCACCATACAGGGGGGGTCTAGCACAGATACGCAGTATTTT. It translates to CASTIQGGSSTDTQYF.

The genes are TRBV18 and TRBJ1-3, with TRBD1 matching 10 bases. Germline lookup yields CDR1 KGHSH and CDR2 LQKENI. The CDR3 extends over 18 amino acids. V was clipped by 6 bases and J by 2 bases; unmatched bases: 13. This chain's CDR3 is CASSPPGQGIFPGNTIYF. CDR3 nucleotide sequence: TGTGCCAGCTCGCCCCCGGGACAGGGGATCTTCCCTGGAAACACCATATATTTT.